This T cell receptor beta chain stems from a study of regulatory T cells in long-lasting Graves disease. The study's findings and limits: Persistent disease showed a preference for TRBV28, TRBJ1-2 and TRBJ2-5.

Time point reported: newly diagnosed GD, antithyroid drugs for less than 3 months. Preparation of the TCR library used RNA extracted from PBMCs. The CDR3 consists of 19 residues. V dropped 4 bases and J dropped 3; count of bases not matched to a gene: 11. Germline V gives CDR1 SEHNR, CDR2 FQNEAQ (reference sequence). This clonotype was detected ten times or more. No antigen is known for it. Arm-PCR of CDR3 regions and iRepertoire HTBI primers were the basis on which TCR beta libraries were built. MiXCR, run by TCRdb on the multiplex PCR reads, gives a single entry per CDR3 protein. The table has about 560,000 distinct CDR3 sequences, around 15% seen once. The sample was also linked to a second study, of T cells in Graves' hyperthyroidism and ophthalmopathy. From that paper: Diagnoses were made from clinical symptoms, serum measures (thyroxine and TRAb), thyroid ultrasound and orbital computed tomography.

The rearrangement uses TRBV7-9 and TRBJ2-1, with 14 bases matching TRBD2. This TCR was recovered from a man younger than 30 with Graves disease. Sequencing used peripheral blood mononuclear cells (PBMCs), obtained at new diagnosis, from a patient treated with antithyroid drugs. Here the CDR3 reads CASSSGPRTSGRLYNEQFF. Here the CDR3 DNA reads TGTGCCAGCAGCTCGGGCCCTAGGACTAGCGGGAGGCTCTACAATGAGCAGTTCTTC.